These 6 T cell receptor beta chains came from one sample sequenced in a study of T cell repertoires in cytomegalovirus infection. Using its own MiXCR run on the reads, TCRdb lists one record per CDR3 protein. The sample includes around 260,000 distinct CDR3 sequences, approximately 8.3% seen only once; the top ten take about 15%. Material for sequencing was PBMCs. The receptors shown here come from a human donor in good health (CMV status not recorded). Some clones in this sample may be carry-over from other donors' samples.

This clonotype has a handful of counts. The rearrangement links TRBV20-1 to TRBJ2-7; possibly TRBD2 for D (5 bases). The CDR3 runs 12 residues. The V end was cut by 5 bases, the J end by 5 bases, with 13 bases between. CDR1 is DFQATT, CDR2 SNEGSKA, per germline (reference sequence). The DNA of the CDR3 is TGCAGTGCTGAGGGTGGGAGTGACGAGCAGTACTTC. Protein product: CSAEGGSDEQYF.

The V call is TRBV12-3 or TRBV12-4, the J call TRBJ1-1, with D perhaps matching TRBD1 (6 bases). The CDR3 runs 17 residues. The V and J ends lost 6 bases and 1 base respectively, with 21 bases between them. CDR3 in DNA: TGTGCCAGCAGGCGCACCCGGGACACCGGGAAGAACACTGAAGCTTTCTTT. As protein: CASRRTRDTGKNTEAFF.

This clonotype was seen repeatedly, ten times or more. J is TRBJ2-1 and V is TRBV7-2; D possibly corresponds to TRBD1 (5 bases). V was pared by 5 bases and J by 8 bases, with 7 bases between. Germline lookup yields CDR1 SGHTA and CDR2 FQGNSA. This CDR3 has 11 amino acids. The CDR3 nucleotides read TGTGCCAGCAGCCCAGGGTATGAGCAGTTCTTC. Translating it yields CASSPGYEQFF.

This clonotype was seen repeatedly, ten times or more. This chain joins TRBV7-2 and TRBJ1-5, with 7 bases identical to TRBD1. Per germline, CDR1 SGHTA and CDR2 FQGNSA. The CDR3 consists of 14 residues. The trim removed 6 bases at V and 5 bases at J, leaving 7 bases unmatched. CDR3 amino acids: CASRKDRLDQPQHF. The CDR3 region has the DNA TGTGCCAGCAGAAAGGACAGGCTTGATCAGCCCCAGCATTTT. Full variable domain (rest looked up from reference TRBV7-2 and TRBJ1-5): GAGVSQSPSNKVTEKGKDVELRCDPISGHTALYWYRQSLGQGLEFLIYFQGNSAPDKSGLPSDRFSAERTGGSVSTLTIQRTQQEDSAVYLCASRKDRLDQPQHFGDGTRLSIL.

This clonotype has ten or more counts. The chain is built from TRBV7-2 and TRBJ2-5; TRBD2 matches 10 bases. Per the germline V gene, CDR1 is SGHTA and CDR2 is FQGNSA. CDR3 length equals 16 residues. Trimming cost V 5 bases and J 2 bases; bases outside gene matches: 8. CDR3 amino acids: CASSVSSGGLQETQYF. The CDR3 coding sequence is TGTGCCAGCAGCGTCAGTAGCGGGGGGTTACAAGAGACCCAGTACTTC. The full variable domain, completed using reference TRBV7-2 and TRBJ2-5, is GAGVSQSPSNKVTEKGKDVELRCDPISGHTALYWYRQSLGQGLEFLIYFQGNSAPDKSGLPSDRFSAERTGGSVSTLTIQRTQQEDSAVYLCASSVSSGGLQETQYFGPGTRLLVL.

The table lists this clonotype with many counts. CDR3 DNA: TGTGCCAGCAGCCTGGCAGGGGGCGGTTTAGCTTTCTTT. The encoded protein is CASSLAGGGLAFF. The genes are TRBV7-9 and TRBJ1-1, with 8 bases lining up with TRBD1. The CDR3 sequence is 13 residues long. Germline loops: CDR1 SEHNR, CDR2 FQNEAQ (reference sequence). The J segment lost 10 bases and the V segment lost 5 bases, leaving 9 bases of the junction unmatched.